One sample yielded the 19 T cell receptor beta chains listed below, sequenced in a study of vaccination and CD4 T cells after COVID-19. The treatment denotes: roughly 10-day PBMC culture with coronavirus spike peptide pools or control peptides (ViraFEST assay). No antigen has been identified for these receptors. The Oncomine TCR Beta short-read assay was applied to DNA of cultured CD4+ T cells. A single record per CDR3 protein comes from TCRdb applying MiXCR to the PCR reads. The table records over 10,000 distinct CDR3 sequences, more than 35% of them present only once. Source: CD4+ T cells from blood, cultured in vitro, taken after SARS-CoV-2 vaccination. The receptors originated from a human donor who had recovered from COVID-19.

V is TRBV4-1 and J is TRBJ1-5; tentative D call: TRBD1 (6 bases). Trimming left V 4 bases short and J 3 bases short, with 13 bases between. The CDR3 has 15 amino acids. Germline CDR1 and CDR2: MGHRA and YSYEKL. CDR3 region: CASSPLTGTNQPQHF. Here the CDR3 DNA reads TGCGCCAGCAGCCCGCTCACAGGGACCAATCAGCCCCAGCATTTT.

This clonotype was seen only a few times. The chain links TRBV27 to TRBJ1-2, with D unresolved. Germline V gives CDR1 MNHEY, CDR2 SMNVEV (reference sequence). The CDR3 extends over 15 amino acids. V gave up 6 bases and J gave up 0 bases, with 14 bases separating them. The chain's CDR3 is CASSLRSDTNYGYTF. DNA of the CDR3: TGTGCCAGCAGCCTAAGGTCAGATACTAACTATGGCTACACCTTC.

This clonotype was observed a handful of times. For the CDR3, the DNA is TGTGCCAGCAGAGAGGAAGGGGAGCAGTACTTC. Translating gives CASREEGEQYF. This rearrangement joins TRBV6-1 to TRBJ2-7; D is uncertain. V gave up 6 bases and J gave up 7 bases, with 10 bases separating them. Germline V gene sequence: CDR1 MNHNS, CDR2 SASEGT. The CDR3 covers 11 residues.

This clonotype was seen a handful of times. This sequence joins TRBV15 and TRBJ1-4; TRBD1 matches at 9 bases. Trimming took 5 bases from V and 8 from J; bases not matched to a gene: 9. CDR3 length: 15 residues. Germline V gene sequence: CDR1 LNHNV, CDR2 YYDKDF (reference sequence). This CDR3 is CATSVQGAPDEKLFF. For the CDR3, the DNA is TGTGCCACCAGCGTACAGGGGGCCCCCGACGAAAAACTGTTTTTT. Full variable domain (outside the CDR3, taken from reference TRBV15 and TRBJ1-4): DAMVIQNPRYQVTQFGKPVTLSCSQTLNHNVMYWYQQKSSQAPKLLFHYYDKDFNNEADTPDNFQSRRPNTSFCFLDIRSPGLGDTAMYLCATSVQGAPDEKLFFGSGTQLSVL.

Comments on this clonotype: The missing conserved phenylalanine or tryptophan at the end of this CDR3 makes a read error likely. No DNA is shown, since the ends of the CDR3 on it are uncertain; the CDR3 is the one TCRdb lists. CDR3 region: CASSPLSRGTGDAEAFL. The rearrangement joins TRBV21-1 to TRBJ1-1; the table names TRBD1, a call not compared with the DNA. TRBV21-1 is classified as a pseudogene. Including both end residues, the CDR3 is 17 amino acids long.

Only a few counts were recorded for this clonotype. The chain employs TRBV11-3 and TRBJ1-3, with TRBD1 as a possible D gene (5 bases). Trimming took 5 bases from V and 1 from J, leaving 12 bases between them. Germline CDR1 and CDR2: SGHNT and YENEEA. The CDR3 runs to 15 residues. The CDR3 DNA follows: TGTGCCAGCAGCCCACGTAGGGGATCTGGAAACACCATATATTTT. Its protein is CASSPRRGSGNTIYF.

This clonotype was detected only a few times. The CDR3 nucleotides are TGTGCCAGCAGCTTAACTAGCGGGGTGGATACGCAGTATTTT. The encoded protein is CASSLTSGVDTQYF. The gene calls are TRBV11-3 and TRBJ2-3, with 10 positions matching TRBD2. Looked up from germline, CDR1 is SGHNT and CDR2 is YENEEA. V shed 2 bases, J shed 6 bases, and the junction held 2 bases outside the gene matches. The CDR3 is 14 amino acids.

This clonotype ranks as medium-sized. The rearrangement uses TRBV27 and TRBJ2-7; D gene unclear. CDR1 is MNHEY and CDR2 is SMNVEV in the germline V gene (reference sequence). V lost 4 bases, J lost 7 bases, and 14 bases lay in between. CDR3 size: 13 residues. DNA of the CDR3: TGTGCCAGCAGTTCGCGCCCTAGTGTAGAGCAGTACTTC. Residues: CASSSRPSVEQYF.

The rearrangement links TRBV6-1 to TRBJ2-7; D is uncertain. Trimming took 6 bases from V and 2 from J, leaving 17 bases between them. This CDR3 spans 15 amino acids. The germline gives CDR1 MNHNS, CDR2 SASEGT. The CDR3 DNA follows: TGTGCCAGCAGCCGTCCCACGCCAGGTACCTACGAGCAGTACTTC. It specifies CASSRPTPGTYEQYF.

This chain joins TRBV6-2 or TRBV6-3 and TRBJ1-5; D is possibly TRBD1 (5 bases). Germline assignment: CDR1 MNHEY and CDR2 SVGEGT. The CDR3 spans 14 residues. V was clipped by 6 bases and J by 6 bases, with 15 bases between them. CDR3 sequence reads: CASRPAGGVQPQHF. The DNA of the CDR3 is TGTGCCAGCAGGCCCGCCGGGGGGGTTCAGCCCCAGCATTTT.

The J gene is TRBJ2-7, the V gene TRBV12-3 or TRBV12-4; 8 bases are a match to TRBD1. V dropped 5 bases and J dropped 5; count of bases not matched to a gene: 5. The CDR3 covers 13 residues. The CDR3 protein is CASSRTGWNEQYF. DNA for the CDR3: TGTGCCAGCAGTCGGACAGGGTGGAACGAGCAGTACTTC.

The chain carries TRBV20-1 and TRBJ2-1, with TRBD2 matching 7 bases. The CDR3 runs 14 residues. The junction had 11 bases not matched to a gene; V was cut back by 6 bases and J by 6 bases. Germline V gene sequence: CDR1 DFQATT, CDR2 SNEGSKA (reference sequence). CDR3 protein: CSAYLRTSSNEQFF. CDR3 nucleotides: TGCAGTGCCTACCTCAGGACTAGTTCCAATGAGCAGTTCTTC.

This clonotype showed up just a few times. The chain uses TRBV7-2 and TRBJ1-2; 7 nucleotides line up with TRBD1. CDR3 length: 14 amino acids. Losses at the gene ends were 5 bases for V and 2 bases for J; bases not matched to a gene: 5. CDR1 and CDR2 from the germline V gene are SGHTA and FQGNSA. The CDR3 bases are TGTGCCAGCAGCCTCCCACAGGGGAACTATGGCTACACCTTC. Protein: CASSLPQGNYGYTF.

This rearrangement joins TRBV20-1 to TRBJ2-1; 11 bases are a match to TRBD2. V gave up 4 bases and J gave up 2 bases; unmatched junction bases: 7. The CDR3 is 16 amino acids. CDR1 is DFQATT and CDR2 is SNEGSKA in the germline V gene (reference sequence). The CDR3 DNA is TGCAGTGCTACTAGACTAGCGGGGATCGCCTACAATGAGCAGTTCTTC. Translating it yields CSATRLAGIAYNEQFF.

This chain connects TRBV28 to TRBJ2-6; TRBD2 agrees at 9 bases. Trimming removed 6 bases from V and 0 bases from J; junction bases left unmatched: 3. This CDR3 has 16 amino acids. Per germline, CDR1 MDHEN and CDR2 SYDVKM. CDR3 bases: TGTGCCAGCAGCAGCGGGGGGCTCTCTGGGGCCAACGTCCTGACTTTC. It translates to CASSSGGLSGANVLTF.

This clonotype was picked up a small number of times. The genes are TRBV7-2 and TRBJ2-7, with 7 bases identical to TRBD1. The CDR3 is made up of 15 amino acids. The V segment lost 5 bases and the J segment 5 bases; nucleotides outside the gene matches: 12. Germline lookup yields CDR1 SGHTA and CDR2 FQGNSA. Written as DNA, the CDR3 is TGTGCCAGCAGCCCACACCCCCGACAGGGCCACGAGCAGTACTTC. As protein: CASSPHPRQGHEQYF. The variable domain in full, with the rest retrieved from reference TRBV7-2 and TRBJ2-7, is GAGVSQSPSNKVTEKGKDVELRCDPISGHTALYWYRQSLGQGLEFLIYFQGNSAPDKSGLPSDRFSAERTGGSVSTLTIQRTQQEDSAVYLCASSPHPRQGHEQYFGPGTRLTVT.

The chain employs TRBV9 and TRBJ1-1; unclear D gene. The CDR3 consists of 13 residues. V gave up 0 bases and J gave up 4 bases, with 7 bases separating them. Germline CDR1 is SGDLS and CDR2 is YYNGEE. The CDR3 bases are TGTGCCAGCAGCGTAGGGGGTAGCACTGAAGCTTTCTTT. Translation gives CASSVGGSTEAFF. Using reference TRBV9 and TRBJ1-1 for the parts outside the CDR3, the full variable domain is DSGVTQTPKHLITATGQRVTLRCSPRSGDLSVYWYQQSLDQGLQFLIQYYNGEERAKGNILERFSAQQFPDLHSELNLSSLELGDSALYFCASSVGGSTEAFFGQGTRLTVV.

The V and J genes are TRBV30 and TRBJ1-2; tentative D call: TRBD1 (5 bases). V dropped 0 bases and J dropped 3 bases, with 17 bases sitting between them. Germline V gene sequence: CDR1 GTSNPN, CDR2 SVGIG (reference sequence). The CDR3 consists of 16 residues. The CDR3 sequence is CAWSVWGWDGDYGYTF. CDR3 sequence (DNA): TGTGCCTGGAGTGTTTGGGGTTGGGACGGAGACTATGGCTACACCTTC. Full variable domain (remainder filled in from reference TRBV30 and TRBJ1-2): SQTIHQWPATLVQPVGSPLSLECTVEGTSNPNLYWYRQAAGRGLQLLFYSVGIGQISSEVPQNLSASRPQDRQFILSSKKLLLSDSGFYLCAWSVWGWDGDYGYTFGSGTRLTVV.

The chain employs TRBV7-9 and TRBJ2-7; D is perhaps TRBD1 (5 bases). The germline V and J ends were trimmed by 2 bases and 5 bases, with 10 bases remaining between them. CDR3 length: 13 amino acids. Germline values: CDR1 SEHNR, CDR2 FQNEAQ (reference sequence). The CDR3 DNA reads as TGTGCCAGCAGCTTACAGGGATGGGACGAGCAGTACTTC. As protein: CASSLQGWDEQYF.